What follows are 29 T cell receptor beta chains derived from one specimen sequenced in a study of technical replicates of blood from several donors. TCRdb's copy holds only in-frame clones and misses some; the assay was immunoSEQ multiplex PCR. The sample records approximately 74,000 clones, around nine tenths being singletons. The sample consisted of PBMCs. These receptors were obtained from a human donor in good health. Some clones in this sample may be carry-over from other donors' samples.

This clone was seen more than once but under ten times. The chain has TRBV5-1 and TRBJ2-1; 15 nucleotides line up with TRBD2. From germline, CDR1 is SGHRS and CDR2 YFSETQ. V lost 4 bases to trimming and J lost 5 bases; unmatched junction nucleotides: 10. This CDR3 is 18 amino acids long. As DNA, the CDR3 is TGCGCCAGCAGCGTGGGACTAGCGGGAGGAGTGTTGGACAATGAGCAGTTCTTC. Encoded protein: CASSVGLAGGVLDNEQFF.

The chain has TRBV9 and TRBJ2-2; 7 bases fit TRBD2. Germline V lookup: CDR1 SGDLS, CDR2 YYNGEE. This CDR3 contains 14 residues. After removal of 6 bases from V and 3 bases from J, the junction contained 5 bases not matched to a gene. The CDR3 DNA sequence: TGTGCCAGCACCGGTGGGGGGGACACCGGGGAGCTGTTTTTT. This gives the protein CASTGGGDTGELFF.

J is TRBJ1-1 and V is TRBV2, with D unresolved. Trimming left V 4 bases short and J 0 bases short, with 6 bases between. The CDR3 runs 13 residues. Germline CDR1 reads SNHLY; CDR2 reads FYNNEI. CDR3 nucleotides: TGTGCCAGCAGTGTATCCGTGAACACTGAAGCTTTCTTT. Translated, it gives CASSVSVNTEAFF.

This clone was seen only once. The CDR3 reads CASSLGGTGNHEQYF. As DNA, the CDR3 is TGTGCCAGCAGCTTAGGGGGAACAGGGAACCACGAGCAGTACTTC. The genes are TRBV7-2 and TRBJ2-7, with D possibly matching TRBD1 (6 bases). The CDR3 length is 15 residues. Deletions cut 1 base from V and 5 bases from J, with 15 bases between. Germline values: CDR1 SGHTA, CDR2 FQGNSA.

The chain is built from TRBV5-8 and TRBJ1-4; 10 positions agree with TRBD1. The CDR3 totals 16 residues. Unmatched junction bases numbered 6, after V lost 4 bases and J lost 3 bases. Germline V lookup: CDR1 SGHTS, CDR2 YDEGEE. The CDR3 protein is CASSGGTGVANEKLFF. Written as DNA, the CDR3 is TGTGCCAGCAGCGGCGGGACAGGGGTTGCTAATGAAAAACTGTTTTTT.

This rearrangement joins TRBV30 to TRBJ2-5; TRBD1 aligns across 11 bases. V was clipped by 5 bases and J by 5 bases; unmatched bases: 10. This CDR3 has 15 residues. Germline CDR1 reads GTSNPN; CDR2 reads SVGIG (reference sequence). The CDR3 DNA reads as TGTGCCTGGGAACCCCGGACAGGGGGCACGGAGACCCAGTACTTC. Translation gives CAWEPRTGGTETQYF.

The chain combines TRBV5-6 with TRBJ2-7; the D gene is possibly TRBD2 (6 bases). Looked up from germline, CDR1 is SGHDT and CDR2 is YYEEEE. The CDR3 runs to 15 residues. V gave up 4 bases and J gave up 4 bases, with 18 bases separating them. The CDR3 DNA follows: TGTGCCAGCAGCCCCGGGGGTAGAACTTATTACGAGCAGTACTTC. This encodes CASSPGGRTYYEQYF.

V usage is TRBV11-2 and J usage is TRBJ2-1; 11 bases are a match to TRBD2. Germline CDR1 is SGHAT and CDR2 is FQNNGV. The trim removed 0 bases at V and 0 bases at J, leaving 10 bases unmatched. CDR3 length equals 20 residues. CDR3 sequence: CASSLEVPGLAGISYNEQFF. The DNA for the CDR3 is TGTGCCAGCAGCTTAGAAGTGCCCGGACTAGCGGGCATCTCCTACAATGAGCAGTTCTTC.

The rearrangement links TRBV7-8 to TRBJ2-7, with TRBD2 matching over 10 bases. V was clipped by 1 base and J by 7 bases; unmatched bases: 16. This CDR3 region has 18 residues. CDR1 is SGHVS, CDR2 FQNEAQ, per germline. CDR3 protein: CASSLVASGGVRGLEQYF. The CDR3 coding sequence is TGTGCCAGCAGCTTAGTAGCTAGCGGGGGAGTACGAGGGTTAGAGCAGTACTTC.

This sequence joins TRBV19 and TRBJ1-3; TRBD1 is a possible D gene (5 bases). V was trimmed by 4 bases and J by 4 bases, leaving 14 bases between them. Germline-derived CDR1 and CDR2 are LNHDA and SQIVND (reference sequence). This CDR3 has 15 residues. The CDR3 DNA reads TGTGCCAGTAGTAAGCACCCAGGGCAAGGAAACACCATATATTTT. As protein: CASSKHPGQGNTIYF. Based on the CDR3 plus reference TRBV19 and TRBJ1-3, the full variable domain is DGGITQSPKYLFRKEGQNVTLSCEQNLNHDAMYWYRQDPGQGLRLIYYSQIVNDFQKGDIAEGYSVSREKKESFPLTVTSAQKNPTAFYLCASSKHPGQGNTIYFGEGSWLTVV.

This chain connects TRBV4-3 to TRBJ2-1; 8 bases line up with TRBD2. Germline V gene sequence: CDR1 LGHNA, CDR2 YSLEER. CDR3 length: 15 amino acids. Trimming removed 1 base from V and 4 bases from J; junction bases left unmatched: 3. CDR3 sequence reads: CASSQGRGDYNEQFF. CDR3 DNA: TGCGCCAGCAGCCAAGGGCGGGGGGATTACAATGAGCAGTTCTTC.

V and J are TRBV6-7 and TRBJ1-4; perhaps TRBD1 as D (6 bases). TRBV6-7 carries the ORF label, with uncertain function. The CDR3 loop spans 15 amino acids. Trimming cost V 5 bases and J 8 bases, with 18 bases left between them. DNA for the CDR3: TGTGCCAGCAGTCCCGAACAGGGAGTTGAGGAAAAACTGTTTTTT. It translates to CASSPEQGVEEKLFF.

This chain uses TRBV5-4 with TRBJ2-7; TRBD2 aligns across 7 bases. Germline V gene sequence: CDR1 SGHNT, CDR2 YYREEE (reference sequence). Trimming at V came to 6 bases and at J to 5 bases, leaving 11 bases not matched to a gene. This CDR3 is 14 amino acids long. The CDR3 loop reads CASTLGGEWDEQYF. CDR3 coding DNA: TGTGCCAGCACCCTGGGGGGGGAGTGGGACGAGCAGTACTTC.

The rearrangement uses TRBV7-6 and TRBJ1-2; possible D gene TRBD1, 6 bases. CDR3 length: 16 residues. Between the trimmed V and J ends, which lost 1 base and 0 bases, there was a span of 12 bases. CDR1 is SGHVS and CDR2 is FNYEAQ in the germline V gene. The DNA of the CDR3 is TGTGCCAGCAGCTTAGTGACAGGAGCCGCTAACTATGGCTACACCTTC. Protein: CASSLVTGAANYGYTF.

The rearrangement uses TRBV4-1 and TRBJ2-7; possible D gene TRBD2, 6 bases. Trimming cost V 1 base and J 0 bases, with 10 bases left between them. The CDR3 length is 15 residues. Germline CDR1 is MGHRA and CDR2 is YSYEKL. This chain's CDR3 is CASSQGSGYSYEQYF. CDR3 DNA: TGCGCCAGCAGCCAAGGGAGCGGGTACTCCTACGAGCAGTACTTC.

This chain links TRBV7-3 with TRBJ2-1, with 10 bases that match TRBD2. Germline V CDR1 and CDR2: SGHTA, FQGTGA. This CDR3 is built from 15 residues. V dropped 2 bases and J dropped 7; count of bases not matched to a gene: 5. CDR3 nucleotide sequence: TGTGCCAGCAGCTTATCAGCGGGGGGGCTGAATGAGCAGTTCTTC. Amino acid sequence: CASSLSAGGLNEQFF. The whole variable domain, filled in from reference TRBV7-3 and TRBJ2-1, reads GAGVSQTPSNKVTEKGKYVELRCDPISGHTALYWYRQSLGQGPEFLIYFQGTGAADDSGLPNDRFFAVRPEGSVSTLKIQRTERGDSAVYLCASSLSAGGLNEQFFGPGTRLTVL.

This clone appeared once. The CDR3 coding sequence is TGTGCCAGCAGTGCTTCAGGGGGAACCGAAAAACTGTTTTTT. Translated: CASSASGGTEKLFF. The V gene is TRBV7-9, the J gene TRBJ1-4; TRBD1 matches at 7 bases. The germline V gene encodes CDR1 SEHNR and CDR2 FQNEAQ (reference sequence). CDR3 size: 14 residues. The V and J ends lost 6 bases and 8 bases, in that order; junction bases with no gene match: 9.

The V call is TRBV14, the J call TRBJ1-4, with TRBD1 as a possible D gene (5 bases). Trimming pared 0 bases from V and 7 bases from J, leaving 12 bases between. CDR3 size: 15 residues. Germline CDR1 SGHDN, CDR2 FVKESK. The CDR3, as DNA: TGTGCCAGCAGCCAAGATGCAGGGCCTGGTGAAAAACTGTTTTTT. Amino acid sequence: CASSQDAGPGEKLFF. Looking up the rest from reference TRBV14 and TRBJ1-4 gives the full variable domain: EAGVTQFPSHSVIEKGQTVTLRCDPISGHDNLYWYRRVMGKEIKFLLHFVKESKQDESGMPNNRFLAERTGGTYSTLKVQPAELEDSGVYFCASSQDAGPGEKLFFGSGTQLSVL.

CDR3 protein: CASSIKARRVPYEQYF. The CDR3 DNA sequence: TGTGCCAGTAGTATAAAAGCGCGGAGAGTCCCCTACGAGCAGTACTTC. The chain couples TRBV19 to TRBJ2-7; the D is unclear. CDR1 and CDR2 (germline): LNHDA, SQIVND (reference sequence). V shed 2 bases and J shed 2 bases, with 16 bases lying between them. The CDR3 runs 16 residues.

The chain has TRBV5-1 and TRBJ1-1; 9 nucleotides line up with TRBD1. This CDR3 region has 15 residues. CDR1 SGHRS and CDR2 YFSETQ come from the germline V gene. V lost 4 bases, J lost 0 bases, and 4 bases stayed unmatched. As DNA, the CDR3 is TGCGCCAGCAGCACAGGGGGCCCCCTGAACACTGAAGCTTTCTTT. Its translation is CASSTGGPLNTEAFF.

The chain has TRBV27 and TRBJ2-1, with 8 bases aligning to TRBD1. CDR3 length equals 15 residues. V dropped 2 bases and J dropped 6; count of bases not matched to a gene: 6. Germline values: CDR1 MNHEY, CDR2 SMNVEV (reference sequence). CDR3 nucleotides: TGTGCCAGCAGTTTAGGACAGGGATCGGGCAATGAGCAGTTCTTC. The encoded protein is CASSLGQGSGNEQFF.

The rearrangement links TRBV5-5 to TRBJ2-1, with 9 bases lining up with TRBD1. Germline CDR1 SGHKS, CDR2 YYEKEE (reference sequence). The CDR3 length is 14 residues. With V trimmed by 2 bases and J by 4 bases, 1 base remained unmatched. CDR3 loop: CASSFGTGYNEQFF. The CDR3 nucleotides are TGTGCCAGCAGCTTCGGGACAGGGTACAATGAGCAGTTCTTC.

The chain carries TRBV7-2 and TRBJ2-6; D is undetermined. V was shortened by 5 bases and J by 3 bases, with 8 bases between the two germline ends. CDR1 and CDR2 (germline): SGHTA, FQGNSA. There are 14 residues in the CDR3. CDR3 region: CASSRFGGANVLTF. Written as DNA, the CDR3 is TGTGCCAGCAGCCGTTTCGGTGGGGCCAACGTCCTGACTTTC.

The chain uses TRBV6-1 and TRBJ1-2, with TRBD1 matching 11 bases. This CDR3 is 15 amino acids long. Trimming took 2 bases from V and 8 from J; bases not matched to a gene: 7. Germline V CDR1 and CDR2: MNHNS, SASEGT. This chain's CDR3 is CASSEFMGQGDGYTF. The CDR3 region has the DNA TGTGCCAGCAGTGAATTCATGGGACAGGGGGACGGCTACACCTTC.

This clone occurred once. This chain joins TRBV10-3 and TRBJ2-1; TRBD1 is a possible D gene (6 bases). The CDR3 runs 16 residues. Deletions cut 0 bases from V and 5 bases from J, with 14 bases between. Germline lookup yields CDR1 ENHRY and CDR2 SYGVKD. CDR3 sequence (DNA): TGTGCCATCAGTGAGTCGACCAGGGGCCTAAACAATGAGCAGTTCTTC. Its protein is CAISESTRGLNNEQFF.

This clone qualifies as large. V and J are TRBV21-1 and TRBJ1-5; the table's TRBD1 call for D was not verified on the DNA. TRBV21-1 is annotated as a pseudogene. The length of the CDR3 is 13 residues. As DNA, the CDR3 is TGTGCCAGCAGCAAAGGACAGGGGCAGCCCCAGCATTTT. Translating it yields CASSKGQGQPQHF.

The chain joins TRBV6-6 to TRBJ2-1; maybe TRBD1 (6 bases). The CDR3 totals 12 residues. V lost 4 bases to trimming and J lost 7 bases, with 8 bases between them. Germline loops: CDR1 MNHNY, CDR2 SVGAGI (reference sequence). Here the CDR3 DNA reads TGTGCCAGCAGTTCGGGGACAAATGAGCAGTTCTTC. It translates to CASSSGTNEQFF.

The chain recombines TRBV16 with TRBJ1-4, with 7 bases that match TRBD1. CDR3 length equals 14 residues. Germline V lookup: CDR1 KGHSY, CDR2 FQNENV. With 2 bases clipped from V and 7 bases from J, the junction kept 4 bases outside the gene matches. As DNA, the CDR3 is TGTGCCAGCAGCCAACGGACAGGCGCTGAAAAACTGTTTTTT. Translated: CASSQRTGAEKLFF.

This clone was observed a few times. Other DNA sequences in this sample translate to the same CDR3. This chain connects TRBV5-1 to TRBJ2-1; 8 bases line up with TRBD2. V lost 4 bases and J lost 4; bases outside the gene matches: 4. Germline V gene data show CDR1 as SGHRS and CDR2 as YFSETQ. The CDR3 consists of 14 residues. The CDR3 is CASSPSGGYNEQFF. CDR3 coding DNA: TGCGCCAGCAGCCCCAGCGGGGGTTACAATGAGCAGTTCTTC.